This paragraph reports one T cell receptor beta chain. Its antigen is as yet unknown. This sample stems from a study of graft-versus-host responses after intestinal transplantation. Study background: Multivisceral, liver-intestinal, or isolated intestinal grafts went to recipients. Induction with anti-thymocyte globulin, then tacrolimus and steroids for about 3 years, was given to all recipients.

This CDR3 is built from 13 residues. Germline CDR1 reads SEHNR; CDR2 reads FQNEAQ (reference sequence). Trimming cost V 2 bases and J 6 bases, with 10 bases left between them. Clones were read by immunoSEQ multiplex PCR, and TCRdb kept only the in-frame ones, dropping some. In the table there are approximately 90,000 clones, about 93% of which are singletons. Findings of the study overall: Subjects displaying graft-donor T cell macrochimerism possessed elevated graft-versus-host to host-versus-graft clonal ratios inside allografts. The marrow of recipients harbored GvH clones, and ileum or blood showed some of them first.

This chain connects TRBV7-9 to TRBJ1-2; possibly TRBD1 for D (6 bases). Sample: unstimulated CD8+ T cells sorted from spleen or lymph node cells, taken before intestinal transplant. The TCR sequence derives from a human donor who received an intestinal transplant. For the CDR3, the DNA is TGTGCCAGCAGCTTAACAGGGCTCGATGGCTACACCTTC. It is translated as CASSLTGLDGYTF.